Following are 10 T cell receptor beta chains from one sample sequenced in a study of shared clonotypes between healthy human individuals. This table comes from immunoSEQ multiplex PCR, and its TCRdb copy is limited to in-frame clones, with some not included. The sample lists a few million clones; around nine tenths were seen once. The sample taken for sequencing was naive CD4+ T cells sorted from blood. Subset: CD45RA+ positively selected. All receptors come from a man aged 18 to 29 in good health.

This clone was detected only a few times. The V call is TRBV5-5, the J call TRBJ2-2; no clear D gene. Per the germline V gene, CDR1 is SGHKS and CDR2 is YYEKEE (reference sequence). The CDR3 runs 13 residues. Trimming took 0 bases from V and 5 from J, leaving 5 bases between them. In nucleotides, the CDR3 is TGTGCCAGCAGCTTGGGGGGTACCGGGGAGCTGTTTTTT. Encoded protein: CASSLGGTGELFF.

This clone was counted a single time. CDR3 protein: CASSSRLGSYNEQFF. The CDR3 DNA reads TGTGCCAGCAGCTCGAGACTGGGCTCCTACAATGAGCAGTTCTTC. The chain combines TRBV5-4 with TRBJ2-1, with D unclear. This CDR3 is 15 amino acids long. V was clipped by 3 bases and J by 0 bases, with 10 bases between them. Germline V CDR1 and CDR2: SGHNT, YYREEE (reference sequence).

Turning to this clone: The same CDR3 also results from other DNA sequences found in this sample. This sequence joins TRBV28 and TRBJ2-1; D gene ambiguous. The CDR3 covers 10 residues. Germline V gene sequence: CDR1 MDHEN, CDR2 SYDVKM. V gave up 5 bases and J gave up 7 bases, with 3 bases separating them. This CDR3 is CASSLNEQFF. DNA for the CDR3: TGTGCCAGCAGTCTTAATGAGCAGTTCTTC.

The chain uses TRBV2 and TRBJ2-7, with 8 bases identical to TRBD1. CDR1 and CDR2 (germline): SNHLY, FYNNEI. The CDR3 spans 16 residues. With V trimmed by 1 base and J by 6 bases, 11 bases remained unmatched. CDR3 in amino acids: CASSEGLQQGVGEQYF. The CDR3 nucleotides are TGTGCCAGCAGTGAAGGGTTACAACAGGGGGTGGGCGAGCAGTACTTC.

The rearrangement joins TRBV7-2 to TRBJ2-5, with D possibly being TRBD2 (6 bases). V lost 3 bases to trimming and J lost 6 bases, with 11 bases between them. There are 13 residues in the CDR3. CDR1 and CDR2 (germline): SGHTA, FQGNSA. CDR3 amino acids: CASSFRRAQTQYF. The CDR3 region has the DNA TGTGCCAGCAGCTTTCGGAGGGCCCAGACCCAGTACTTC. Full variable domain (missing parts from reference TRBV7-2 and TRBJ2-5): GAGVSQSPSNKVTEKGKDVELRCDPISGHTALYWYRQSLGQGLEFLIYFQGNSAPDKSGLPSDRFSAERTGGSVSTLTIQRTQQEDSAVYLCASSFRRAQTQYFGPGTRLLVL.

This clone came up a few times. The chain combines TRBV9 with TRBJ1-3, with D unresolved. V lost 0 bases to trimming and J lost 0 bases, with 10 bases between them. CDR1 is SGDLS and CDR2 is YYNGEE in the germline V gene. The CDR3 consists of 16 residues. CDR3 sequence: CASSVVGNPSGNTIYF. The CDR3 DNA is TGTGCCAGCAGCGTAGTGGGAAACCCCTCTGGAAACACCATATATTTT. The complete variable domain, with remaining parts taken from reference TRBV9 and TRBJ1-3, reads DSGVTQTPKHLITATGQRVTLRCSPRSGDLSVYWYQQSLDQGLQFLIQYYNGEERAKGNILERFSAQQFPDLHSELNLSSLELGDSALYFCASSVVGNPSGNTIYFGEGSWLTVV.

About this clone itself: At one of its ends the junction is not consistent with the germline gene, which may arise from a read error. This rearrangement joins TRBV7-2 to TRBJ2-1, with 11 bases identical to TRBD2. Germline V CDR1 and CDR2: SGHTA, FQGNSA. This CDR3 has 16 amino acids. CDR3 in amino acids: CASSFNPPSGGPGGVF. The CDR3 coding sequence is TGTGCCAGCAGCTTCAACCCGCCTAGCGGGGGGCCTGGCGGGGTCTTC.

This sequence joins TRBV7-2 and TRBJ2-1; maybe TRBD2 (5 bases). Trimming removed 3 bases from V and 2 bases from J, with 8 bases in between. The CDR3 runs to 14 residues. CDR1 and CDR2 from the germline V gene are SGHTA and FQGNSA. In DNA, the CDR3 is TGTGCCAGCAGCTTGGAGGAAACCTACAATGAGCAGTTCTTC. It yields the protein CASSLEETYNEQFF.

Here the CDR3 reads CASSATGAGNSPLHF. CDR3 sequence (DNA): TGTGCCAGCAGTGCCACAGGGGCCGGTAATTCACCCCTCCACTTT. J is TRBJ1-6 and V is TRBV6-5; 7 bases are shared with TRBD1. The CDR3 extends over 15 amino acids. With 5 bases clipped from V and 6 bases from J, the junction kept 7 bases outside the gene matches. Germline V gives CDR1 MNHEY, CDR2 SVGAGI.

This chain connects TRBV27 to TRBJ2-7, with D hard to call. The CDR3 length is 15 residues. Germline V lookup: CDR1 MNHEY, CDR2 SMNVEV (reference sequence). The V end was cut by 4 bases, the J end by 2 bases, with 15 bases between. CDR3 residues: CASSSRPQNPYEQYF. For the CDR3, the DNA is TGTGCCAGCAGTTCCCGACCTCAGAACCCCTACGAGCAGTACTTC.